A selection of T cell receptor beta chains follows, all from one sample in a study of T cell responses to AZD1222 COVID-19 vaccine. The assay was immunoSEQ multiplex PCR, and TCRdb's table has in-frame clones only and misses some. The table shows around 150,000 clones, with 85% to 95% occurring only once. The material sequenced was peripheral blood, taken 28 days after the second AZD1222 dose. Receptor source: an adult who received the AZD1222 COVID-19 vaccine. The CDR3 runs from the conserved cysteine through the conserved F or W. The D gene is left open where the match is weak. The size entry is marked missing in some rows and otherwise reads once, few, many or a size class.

CDR3nt: TGTGCCAGCAGCTTAGGCCTAACGGGCTACGAGCAGTACTTC
CDR3aa: CASSLGLTGYEQYF
d_gene: NA
v_gene: TRBV13
j_gene: TRBJ2-7
abundance: NA

CDR3nt: TGTGCCATCAGTGAGAACCACGAGCAGTACTTC
CDR3aa: CAISENHEQYF
d_gene: NA
v_gene: TRBV10-3
j_gene: TRBJ2-7
abundance: NA

CDR3nt: TGTGCCAGCAGCCCCACGGGGGTGAGTGGCTACACCTTC
CDR3aa: CASSPTGVSGYTF
d_gene: NA
v_gene: TRBV7-8
j_gene: TRBJ1-2
abundance: NA

CDR3nt: TGTGCCAGCAGCCAAACGGGTTACCCGAACTATGGCTACACCTTC
CDR3aa: CASSQTGYPNYGYTF
d_gene: NA
v_gene: TRBV14
j_gene: TRBJ1-2
abundance: NA

CDR3nt: TGTGCCAGTACCTCTACCGGGACTACGGGCACAGATACGCAGTATTTT
CDR3aa: CASTSTGTTGTDTQYF
d_gene: TRBD2
v_gene: TRBV19
j_gene: TRBJ2-3
abundance: NA

CDR3nt: TGTGCCAGCTCAACAACACAGGGGATGGATTCACCCCTCCACTTT
CDR3aa: CASSTTQGMDSPLHF
d_gene: TRBD1
v_gene: TRBV18
j_gene: TRBJ1-6
abundance: NA

CDR3nt: TGTGCCAGCAGCCAGTATGTGACAGGGCTGAATTCACCCCTCCACTTT
CDR3aa: CASSQYVTGLNSPLHF
d_gene: TRBD1
v_gene: TRBV4-2
j_gene: TRBJ1-6
abundance: NA

CDR3nt: TGTGCCAGCACCGGGACGGGATATGAGCAGTTCTTC
CDR3aa: CASTGTGYEQFF
d_gene: NA
v_gene: TRBV9
j_gene: TRBJ2-1
abundance: once

CDR3nt: TGCAGCGGGAGAACAACAGGGTACGAGCAGTACTTC
CDR3aa: CSGRTTGYEQYF
d_gene: NA
v_gene: TRBV29-1
j_gene: TRBJ2-7
abundance: NA

CDR3nt: TGTGCCAGTAGTGACAGGGACCTCACTGAAGCTTTCTTT
CDR3aa: CASSDRDLTEAFF
d_gene: TRBD1
v_gene: TRBV19
j_gene: TRBJ1-1
abundance: NA

CDR3nt: TGTGCCAGCAGTATGGGACAGCTAAGGGGAAACACCATATATTTT
CDR3aa: CASSMGQLRGNTIYF
d_gene: TRBD1
v_gene: TRBV6-5
j_gene: TRBJ1-3
abundance: NA